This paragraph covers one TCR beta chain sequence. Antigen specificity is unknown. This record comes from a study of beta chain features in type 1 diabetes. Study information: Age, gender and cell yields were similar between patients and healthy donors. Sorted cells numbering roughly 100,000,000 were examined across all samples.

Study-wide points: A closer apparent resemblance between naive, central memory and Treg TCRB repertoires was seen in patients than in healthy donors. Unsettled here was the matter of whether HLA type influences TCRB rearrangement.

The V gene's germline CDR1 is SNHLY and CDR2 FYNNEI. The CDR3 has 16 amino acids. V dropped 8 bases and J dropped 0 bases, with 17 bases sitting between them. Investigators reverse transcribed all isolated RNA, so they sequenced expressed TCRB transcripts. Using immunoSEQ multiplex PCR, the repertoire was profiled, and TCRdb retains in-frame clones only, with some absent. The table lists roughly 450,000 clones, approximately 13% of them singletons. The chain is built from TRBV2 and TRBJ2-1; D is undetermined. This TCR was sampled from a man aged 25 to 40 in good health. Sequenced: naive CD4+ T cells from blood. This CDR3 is CASGDHWRRSYNEQFF. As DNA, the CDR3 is TGTGCCAGCGGCGACCATTGGCGACGCTCCTACAATGAGCAGTTCTTC.